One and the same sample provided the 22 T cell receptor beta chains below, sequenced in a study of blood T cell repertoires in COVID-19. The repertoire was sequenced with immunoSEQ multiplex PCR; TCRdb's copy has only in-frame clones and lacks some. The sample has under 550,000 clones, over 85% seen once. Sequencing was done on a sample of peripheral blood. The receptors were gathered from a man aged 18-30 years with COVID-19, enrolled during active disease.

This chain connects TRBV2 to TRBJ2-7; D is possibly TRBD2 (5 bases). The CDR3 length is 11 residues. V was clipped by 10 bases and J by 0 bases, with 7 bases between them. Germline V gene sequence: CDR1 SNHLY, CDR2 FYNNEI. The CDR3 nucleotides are TGTGCCAACGGGGACTCCTACGAGCAGTACTTC. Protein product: CANGDSYEQYF.

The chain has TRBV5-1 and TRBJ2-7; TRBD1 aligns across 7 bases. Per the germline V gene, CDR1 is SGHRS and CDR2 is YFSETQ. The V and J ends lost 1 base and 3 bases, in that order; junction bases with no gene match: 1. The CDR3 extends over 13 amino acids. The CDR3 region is CASSLYRGYEQYF. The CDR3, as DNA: TGCGCCAGCAGCTTGTACAGGGGCTACGAGCAGTACTTC.

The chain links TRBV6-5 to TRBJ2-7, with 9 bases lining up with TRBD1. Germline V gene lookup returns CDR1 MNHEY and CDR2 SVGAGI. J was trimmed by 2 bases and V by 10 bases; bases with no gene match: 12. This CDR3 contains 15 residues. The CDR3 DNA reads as TGTGCCACTCGGAACCCCGGGACAGGGACCTACGAGCAGTACTTC. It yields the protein CATRNPGTGTYEQYF.

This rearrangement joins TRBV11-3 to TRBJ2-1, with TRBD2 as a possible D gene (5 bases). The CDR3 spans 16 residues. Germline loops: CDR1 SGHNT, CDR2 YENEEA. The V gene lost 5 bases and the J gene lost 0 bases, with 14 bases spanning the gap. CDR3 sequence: CASSPSVAPSYNEQFF. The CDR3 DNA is TGTGCCAGCAGCCCCTCTGTAGCGCCCTCCTACAATGAGCAGTTCTTC.

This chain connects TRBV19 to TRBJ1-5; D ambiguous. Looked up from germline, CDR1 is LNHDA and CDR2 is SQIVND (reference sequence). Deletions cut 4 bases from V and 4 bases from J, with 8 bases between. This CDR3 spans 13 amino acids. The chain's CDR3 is CASSTTHNQPQHF. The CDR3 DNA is TGTGCCAGTAGTACTACGCATAATCAGCCCCAGCATTTT.

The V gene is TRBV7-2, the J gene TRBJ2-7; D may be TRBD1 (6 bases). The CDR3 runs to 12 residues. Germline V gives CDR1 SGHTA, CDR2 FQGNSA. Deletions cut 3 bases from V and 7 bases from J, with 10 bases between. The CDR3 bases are TGTGCCAGCAGCTTCCCCGGGACAGAGCAGTACTTC. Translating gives CASSFPGTEQYF.

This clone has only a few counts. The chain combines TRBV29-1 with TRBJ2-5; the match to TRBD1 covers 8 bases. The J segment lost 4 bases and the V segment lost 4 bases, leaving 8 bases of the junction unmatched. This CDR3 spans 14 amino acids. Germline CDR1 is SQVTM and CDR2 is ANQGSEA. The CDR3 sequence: CSVVGSGGGETQYF. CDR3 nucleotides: TGCAGCGTTGTCGGGTCAGGGGGCGGAGAGACCCAGTACTTC.

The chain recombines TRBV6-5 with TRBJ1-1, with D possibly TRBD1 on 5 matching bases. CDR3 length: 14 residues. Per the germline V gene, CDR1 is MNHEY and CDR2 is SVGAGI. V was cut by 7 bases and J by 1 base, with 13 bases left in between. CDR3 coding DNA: TGTGCCAGCAAGTTTACAGGAGAGAACACTGAAGCTTTCTTT. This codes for CASKFTGENTEAFF.

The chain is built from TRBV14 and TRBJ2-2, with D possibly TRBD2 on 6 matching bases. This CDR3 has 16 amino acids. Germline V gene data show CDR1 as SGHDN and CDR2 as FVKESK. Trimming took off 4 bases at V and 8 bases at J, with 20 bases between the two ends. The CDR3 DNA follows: TGTGCCAGCAGCCCCCGACCGACTGGGGCGGGGGGGGAGCTGTTTTTT. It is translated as CASSPRPTGAGGELFF.

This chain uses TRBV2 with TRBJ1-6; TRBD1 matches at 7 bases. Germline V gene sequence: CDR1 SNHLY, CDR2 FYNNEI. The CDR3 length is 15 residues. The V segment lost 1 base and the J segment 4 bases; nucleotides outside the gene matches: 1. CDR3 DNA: TGTGCCAGCAGTGAAGACAGGGGTTATAATTCACCCCTCCACTTT. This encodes CASSEDRGYNSPLHF.

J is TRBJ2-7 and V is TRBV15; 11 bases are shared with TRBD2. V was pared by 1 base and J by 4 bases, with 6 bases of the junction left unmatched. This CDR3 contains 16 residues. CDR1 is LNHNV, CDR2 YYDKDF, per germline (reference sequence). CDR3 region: CATSRAGASGRYEQYF. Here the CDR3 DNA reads TGTGCCACCAGCAGAGCCGGGGCTAGCGGGAGGTACGAGCAGTACTTC. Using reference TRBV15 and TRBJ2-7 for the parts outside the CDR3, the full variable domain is DAMVIQNPRYQVTQFGKPVTLSCSQTLNHNVMYWYQQKSSQAPKLLFHYYDKDFNNEADTPDNFQSRRPNTSFCFLDIRSPGLGDTAMYLCATSRAGASGRYEQYFGPGTRLTVT.

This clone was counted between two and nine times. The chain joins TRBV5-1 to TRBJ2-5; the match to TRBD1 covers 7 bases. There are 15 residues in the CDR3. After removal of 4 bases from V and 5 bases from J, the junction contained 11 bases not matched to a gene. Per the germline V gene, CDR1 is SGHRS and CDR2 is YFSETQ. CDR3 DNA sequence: TGCGCCAGCAGCCTCTACAGGGGCGAGGGGGAGACCCAGTACTTC. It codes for CASSLYRGEGETQYF.

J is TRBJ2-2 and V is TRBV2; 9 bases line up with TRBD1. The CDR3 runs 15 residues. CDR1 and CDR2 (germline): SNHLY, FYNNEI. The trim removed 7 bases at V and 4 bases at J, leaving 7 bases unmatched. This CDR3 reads CASTTGTGSTGELFF. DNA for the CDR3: TGTGCCAGCACGACCGGGACAGGGAGCACCGGGGAGCTGTTTTTT.

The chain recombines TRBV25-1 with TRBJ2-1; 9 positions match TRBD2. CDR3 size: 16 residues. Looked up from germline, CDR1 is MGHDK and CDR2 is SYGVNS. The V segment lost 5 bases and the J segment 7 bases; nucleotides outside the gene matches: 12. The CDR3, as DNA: TGTGCCAGCAGTTACCCCAGAGCGGGGGGAACAAATGAGCAGTTCTTC. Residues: CASSYPRAGGTNEQFF. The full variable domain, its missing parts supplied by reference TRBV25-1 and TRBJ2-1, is EADIYQTPRYLVIGTGKKITLECSQTMGHDKMYWYQQDPGMELHLIHYSYGVNSTEKGDLSSESTVSRIRTEHFPLTLESARPSHTSQYLCASSYPRAGGTNEQFFGPGTRLTVL.

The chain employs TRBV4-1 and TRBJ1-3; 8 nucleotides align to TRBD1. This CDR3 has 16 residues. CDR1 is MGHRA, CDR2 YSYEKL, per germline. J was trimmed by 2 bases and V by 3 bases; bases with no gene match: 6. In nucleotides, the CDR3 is TGCGCCAGCAGCCAGGGACAGGCGGCGACTGGAAACACCATATATTTT. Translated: CASSQGQAATGNTIYF.

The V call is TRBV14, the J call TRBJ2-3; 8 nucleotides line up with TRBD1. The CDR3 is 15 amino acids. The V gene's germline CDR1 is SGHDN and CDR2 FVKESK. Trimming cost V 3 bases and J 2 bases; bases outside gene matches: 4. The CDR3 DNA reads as TGTGCCAGCAGCCAGTTGACAGGGGCCACAGATACGCAGTATTTT. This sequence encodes CASSQLTGATDTQYF.

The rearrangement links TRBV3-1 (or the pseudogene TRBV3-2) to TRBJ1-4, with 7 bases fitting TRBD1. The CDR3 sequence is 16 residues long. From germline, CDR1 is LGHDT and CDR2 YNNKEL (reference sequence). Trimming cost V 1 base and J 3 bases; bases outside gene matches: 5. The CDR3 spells CASSQVTTGPNEKLFF. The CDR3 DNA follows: TGTGCCAGCAGCCAAGTTACGACAGGGCCTAATGAAAAACTGTTTTTT.

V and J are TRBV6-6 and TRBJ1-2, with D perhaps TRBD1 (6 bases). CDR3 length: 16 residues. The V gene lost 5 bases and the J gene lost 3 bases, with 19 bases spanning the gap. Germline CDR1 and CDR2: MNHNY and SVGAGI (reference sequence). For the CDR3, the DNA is TGTGCCAGCAGTCGAACAGCTACAGGGCCGCACTATGGCTACACCTTC. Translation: CASSRTATGPHYGYTF.

The CDR3 loop is CASSIDRFYGYTF. CDR3 nucleotides: TGTGCCAGTAGTATAGACCGGTTCTATGGCTACACCTTC. The rearrangement links TRBV19 to TRBJ1-2, with D hard to call. This CDR3 has 13 residues. V gave up 0 bases and J gave up 4 bases, with 6 bases separating them. Germline V CDR1 and CDR2: LNHDA, SQIVND (reference sequence).

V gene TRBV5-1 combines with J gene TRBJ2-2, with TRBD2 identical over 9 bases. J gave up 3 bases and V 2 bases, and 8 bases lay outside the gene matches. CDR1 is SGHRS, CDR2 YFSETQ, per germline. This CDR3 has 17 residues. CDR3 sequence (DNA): TGCGCCAGCAGCTTAAGATTAGCGGGAGACTACACCGGGGAGCTGTTTTTT. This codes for CASSLRLAGDYTGELFF.

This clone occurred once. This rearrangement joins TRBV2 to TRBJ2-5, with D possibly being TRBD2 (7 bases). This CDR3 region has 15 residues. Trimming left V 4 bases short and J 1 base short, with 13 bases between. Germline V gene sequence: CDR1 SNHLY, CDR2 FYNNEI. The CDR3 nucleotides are TGTGCCAGCAGTGTTGCGGGGGCCTTCCAAGAGACCCAGTACTTC. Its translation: CASSVAGAFQETQYF.

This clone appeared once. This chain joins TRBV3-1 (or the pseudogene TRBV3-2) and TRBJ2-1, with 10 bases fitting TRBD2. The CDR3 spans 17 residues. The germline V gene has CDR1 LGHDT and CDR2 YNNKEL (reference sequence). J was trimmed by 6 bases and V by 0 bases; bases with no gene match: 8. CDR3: CASSQDLSGGATNEQFF. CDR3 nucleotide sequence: TGTGCCAGCAGCCAAGATCTAAGCGGGGGGGCGACCAATGAGCAGTTCTTC.